A single sample gave rise to the 7 T cell receptor beta chains below, sequenced in a study of T-cell reconstitution after alpha-beta-depleted transplantation in children. For TCRbeta, the library was prepared with unique molecular identifiers. TCRdb independently ran MiXCR on the PCR reads; one entry per CDR3 protein. The sample shows around 400,000 distinct CDR3 sequences, 9.5% to 13% of them seen only once. This specimen was PBMCs from the stem cell graft donor, taken from the stem cell graft. Every receptor here comes from a human donor who donated a stem cell graft to a child with acute myeloid leukemia.

This clonotype was seen more than once but under ten times. This chain joins TRBV7-8 and TRBJ2-7; a possible D gene is TRBD2 (5 bases). Trimming stripped 2 bases from V and 2 bases from J, with 13 bases between. Looked up from germline, CDR1 is SGHVS and CDR2 is FQNEAQ. This CDR3 contains 15 residues. CDR3 nucleotides: TGTGCCAGCAGCTTATCTTGGCTAGCCACCTACGAGCAGTACGTC. It codes for CASSLSWLATYEQYV.

The rearrangement joins TRBV27 to TRBJ2-7; maybe TRBD2 (6 bases). Germline CDR1 and CDR2: MNHEY and SMNVEV (reference sequence). CDR3 length: 14 amino acids. The V end was cut by 7 bases, the J end by 2 bases, with 15 bases between. CDR3 DNA: TGTGCCAGCAAAGGGGACTTGTCGGCCTACGAGCAGTACTTC. It encodes CASKGDLSAYEQYF.

The J gene is TRBJ2-7, the V gene TRBV29-1, with TRBD2 as a possible D gene (6 bases). Germline-derived CDR1 and CDR2 are SQVTM and ANQGSEA. The V and J ends lost 3 bases and 3 bases respectively, with 15 bases between them. CDR3 length equals 14 residues. Written as DNA, the CDR3 is TGCAGCGTTGATTTCGGGGGATTAGGCTACGAGCAGTACTTC. Its translation: CSVDFGGLGYEQYF.

In this sample, this clonotype turned up a few times. V usage is TRBV10-3 and J usage is TRBJ2-6, with D perhaps matching TRBD2 (5 bases). The length of the CDR3 is 18 residues. Trimming shortened V by 7 bases and J by 2 bases, and 21 bases separated the two germline ends. From germline, CDR1 is ENHRY and CDR2 SYGVKD. The CDR3: CAIKGSGVLAAGANVLTF. The CDR3 DNA reads as TGTGCCATCAAGGGTTCCGGGGTTCTAGCTGCTGGGGCCAACGTCCTGACTTTC.

Worth noting for this clonotype: The junction and the germline gene differ at one end; a read error may be behind it. The chain uses TRBV7-9 and TRBJ2-1; either TRBD1 or TRBD2 may supply D (6 bases each). The germline gives CDR1 SEHNR, CDR2 FQNEAQ (reference sequence). This CDR3 has 13 residues. The CDR3 DNA reads TGTGCCAGCAGCTTAGGGGGGGCGAATGAGCGGTTCTTC. It is translated as CASSLGGANERFF.

The chain employs TRBV29-1 and TRBJ2-3, with a possible D match to TRBD2 (6 bases). Germline V CDR1 and CDR2: SQVTM, ANQGSEA. Trimming pared 6 bases from V and 2 bases from J, leaving 12 bases between. The CDR3 consists of 13 residues. DNA for the CDR3: TGCAGCGTGCCGGGACTCCCCACAGATACGCAGTATTTT. This encodes CSVPGLPTDTQYF.

Regarding this clonotype: A much larger clone sits a single nucleotide away, making a read error possible. J is TRBJ2-7 and V is TRBV20-1, with 14 nucleotides matching TRBD2. Germline assignment: CDR1 DFQATT and CDR2 SNEGSKA (reference sequence). The CDR3 runs to 15 residues. V was pared by 6 bases and J by 4 bases, with 8 bases of the junction left unmatched. CDR3 in DNA: TGCAGTGCCCCTCGACTAGCGGGAGGGTGGTACGAGCAGTACTTC. It translates to CSAPRLAGGWYEQYF.